This TCR beta chain was recovered during a study of blood T cell repertoires in COVID-19. Background on the study: From the United States, Italy and Spain came samples of acute and convalescent COVID-19.

J gave up 2 bases and V 7 bases, and 10 bases lay outside the gene matches. The germline V gene has CDR1 SQVTM and CDR2 ANQGSEA. The CDR3 spans 15 residues. There are a few counts of this clone. Repertoires were generated with immunoSEQ multiplex PCR, while TCRdb's copy carries only in-frame clones and drops some. The sample includes about 260,000 clones, about 85% of them seen just once. The chain has TRBV29-1 and TRBJ2-3, with 9 bases identical to TRBD2. Sequencing used peripheral blood. This TCR came from a man aged 60 to 75 with acute or convalescent COVID-19. The CDR3 loop reads CSAKGLAGITDTQYF. The CDR3, as DNA: TGCAGCGCAAAGGGCCTAGCGGGGATCACAGATACGCAGTATTTT.